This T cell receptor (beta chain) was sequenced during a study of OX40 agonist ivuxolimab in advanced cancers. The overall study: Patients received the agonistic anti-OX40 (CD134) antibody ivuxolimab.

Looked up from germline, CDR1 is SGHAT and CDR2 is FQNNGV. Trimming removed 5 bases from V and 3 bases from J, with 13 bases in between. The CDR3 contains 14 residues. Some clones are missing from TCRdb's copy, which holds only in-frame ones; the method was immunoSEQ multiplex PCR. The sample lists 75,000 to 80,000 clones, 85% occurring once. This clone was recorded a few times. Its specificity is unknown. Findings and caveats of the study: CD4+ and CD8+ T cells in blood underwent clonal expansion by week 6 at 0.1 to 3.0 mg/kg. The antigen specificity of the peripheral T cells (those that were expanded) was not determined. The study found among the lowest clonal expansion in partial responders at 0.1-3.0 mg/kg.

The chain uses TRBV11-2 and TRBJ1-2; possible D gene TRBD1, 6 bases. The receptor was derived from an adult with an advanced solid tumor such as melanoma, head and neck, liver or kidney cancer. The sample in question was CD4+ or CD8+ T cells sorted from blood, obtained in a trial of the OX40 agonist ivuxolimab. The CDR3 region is CASSAGAGYYGYTF. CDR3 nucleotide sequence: TGTGCCAGCAGCGCAGGGGCGGGGTACTATGGCTACACCTTC.